The clone carrying this T cell receptor (beta chain) was recorded only once. These data are taken from a study of cytomegalovirus exposure and HLA in healthy donors. TCRdb's copy holds only in-frame clones and misses some; the assay was immunoSEQ multiplex PCR. This table has some 80,000 clones, around 95% appearing once. Germline V lookup: CDR1 MDHEN, CDR2 SYDVKM. Unmatched junction bases numbered 5, after V lost 9 bases and J lost 5 bases. This CDR3 has 12 amino acids. The V and J genes are TRBV28 and TRBJ2-3; 7 bases agree with TRBD2. The sample taken for sequencing was PBMCs. This TCR was sampled from a woman between 18 and 29 years old in good health and CMV-seronegative. In DNA, the CDR3 is TGTGCCAGTTTAGCGGGTATAGATACGCAGTATTTT. Translated, it gives CASLAGIDTQYF.